The TCR beta chain under discussion was sequenced for a study of T cell responses to AZD1222 COVID-19 vaccine (dated by TCRdb to the early 2020s). For the study in its entirety: TCR sequencing was performed for roughly 240 trial participants, of whom roughly 200 were given two doses of AZD1222 and some 25 were given two doses of MenACWY control vaccine. Enrollment into the trials was organized by age into subgroups of 18-55, 56-69 and 70-plus years, and those subgroups contained about 160, 30 and 59 TCR-sequenced participants, respectively.

Germline trimming: 8 bases from V, 4 bases from J; junction bases outside gene matches: 9. The germline V gene (reference sequence) supplies CDR1 MNHEY and CDR2 SMNVEV. The CDR3 goes from the cysteine to the phenylalanine over 14 residues. The sequence is cut down to CDR3 DNA, 42 bases in frame from base 1. To note about this clone: Its binding antigen is unknown. Base quality data are lacking; no much larger clone is found one base away.

The time point label of this sample denotes: about 28 days (+/-7) after the second vaccine dose. Because spike-specific TCR depth and breadth did not differ between the two schedules, AZD1222 recipients who got a second dose at roughly 4 weeks were pooled with those who got a second dose at roughly 12 weeks. Vaccinee samples were obtained from the UK trials COV001 and COV002, which included a single-blind randomized controlled phase 2/3 trial of AZD1222 (ChAdOx1 nCoV-19) in healthy adults. For TCRbeta chain sequencing, PBMC samples from trial participants were taken at day 0 and at day 28 after the second dose. What the work shows at the level of the full study, not this receptor alone: No day 14 peak-response samples were available, so repertoires were characterized only after the peak T cell response. After two AZD1222 doses, spike-specific TCR breadth and depth were significantly higher than at day 0 and than in MenACWY recipients. The whole spike protein was spanned by vaccine-associated CD4 TCRs, and dominant responses were seen in regions 160-218 and 743-854. Nearly half of unique spike-specific TCRs reportedly recognized epitopes outside regions mutated in the B.1.351 and B.1.1.7 variants. Only 5 to 7 AZD1222 recipients were SARS-CoV-2 seropositive at baseline, limiting conclusions about previously exposed vaccinees. Most participants were white British and females outnumbered males, and the authors suggested that clonal diversity may have been underestimated. The 56-69-year group was small, and its depth increase did not reach significance, likely because of low power.

The CDR3 regions of human TCRbeta chains were analyzed by immunosequencing. The study's processing was this. TCRs in the repertoires were compared against a reference library of SARS-CoV-2-specific TCRs that had been generated with the MIRA antigen-specificity platform. Breadth meant the fraction of unique TCRs that were SARS-CoV-2-associated, whereas depth meant the fraction of total T cells that were SARS-CoV-2-associated. Each spike-specific TCR was assigned to its reactive spike region and to a CD4 or CD8 class using the MIRA data. Log10-transformed breadth and depth values were compared by one-way ANOVA with Sidak's multiple comparisons tests. Held by TCRdb, this immuneACCESS table contains in-frame sequences only and omits some clones. Under half of the omission traces to an unresolved V gene where checked; the cause of the rest is unknown. The DNA gave D and trimming, while V, J and clone size come from that table. Counted in this sample were 60,000 to 85,000 clones; about nine tenths of them appeared once. Of the sample, about 17% is held by the ten largest clones.

The V and J genes are TRBV27 and TRBJ2-7; TRBD1 fits 9 bases in the junction. The TCR originated in an adult who received the AZD1222 COVID-19 vaccine. The sequencing used peripheral blood, collected 28 days after the second AZD1222 dose. Here is the DNA: TGTGCCAGCGGGTCGTCGACAGGGGGATACGAGCAGTACTTC. This gives the protein CASGSSTGGYEQYF.